This paragraph covers one T cell receptor (beta chain) sequence. This record comes from a study of blood T cell repertoires in COVID-19. CDR1 and CDR2 from the germline V gene are MNHEY and SVGAGI. Trimming took 6 bases from V and 6 from J; bases not matched to a gene: 6. The CDR3 extends over 14 amino acids. Only in-frame clones appear in the TCRdb table, and some are missing; sequencing was by immunoSEQ multiplex PCR. The data contain some 230,000 clones, roughly 84% of them singletons. The J gene is TRBJ2-2, the V gene TRBV6-5, with 8 bases lining up with TRBD2. This TCR was recovered from a man aged 50 or older who had recovered from COVID-19. The sequenced material came from peripheral blood. Here the CDR3 reads CASRTDGGAGELFF. The CDR3 DNA follows: TGTGCCAGCAGGACGGACGGGGGGGCCGGGGAGCTGTTTTTT.